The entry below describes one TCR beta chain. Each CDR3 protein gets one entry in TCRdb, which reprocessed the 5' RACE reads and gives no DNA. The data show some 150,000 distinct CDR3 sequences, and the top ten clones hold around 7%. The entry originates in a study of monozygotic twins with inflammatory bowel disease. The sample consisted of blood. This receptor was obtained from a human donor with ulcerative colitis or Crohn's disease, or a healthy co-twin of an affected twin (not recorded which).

This chain's CDR3 is CASSGTTVTEAFF. V usage is TRBV10-3 and J usage is TRBJ1-1; TCRdb designates TRBD1, a call that cannot be tested without DNA. This CDR3 comprises 13 residues. Per the germline V gene, CDR1 is ENHRY and CDR2 is SYGVKD.